This T cell receptor (beta chain) was retrieved from a study of OX40 agonist ivuxolimab in advanced cancers. A note on this clone: Its antigen is as yet unknown.

Study outcomes and limitations: In the 0.1-3.0 mg/kg groups, partial responders showed among the lowest expansion. At 0.1 to 3.0 mg/kg and by week 6, clonal expansion occurred in CD4+ and CD8+ blood T cells. The antigen specificity of the peripheral T cells (those that were expanded) was not determined.

Germline-derived CDR1 and CDR2 are LNHDA and SQIVND (reference sequence). The junction had 6 bases not matched to a gene; V was cut back by 8 bases and J by 0 bases. The CDR3 is made up of 16 amino acids. Sequenced by immunoSEQ multiplex PCR; TCRdb stores in-frame clones only, minus some. The table records approximately 75,000 clones, around 85% of them present only once. The origin of this receptor is an adult with an advanced solid tumor such as melanoma, head and neck, liver or kidney cancer. The chain has TRBV19 and TRBJ2-6, with 8 nucleotides matching TRBD1. The sample in question was CD4+ or CD8+ T cells sorted from blood, obtained in a trial of the OX40 agonist ivuxolimab. CDR3 nucleotides: TGTGCCAGTTTTTCCGGGACAGGCTCTGGGGCCAACGTCCTGACTTTC. Its protein product is CASFSGTGSGANVLTF.